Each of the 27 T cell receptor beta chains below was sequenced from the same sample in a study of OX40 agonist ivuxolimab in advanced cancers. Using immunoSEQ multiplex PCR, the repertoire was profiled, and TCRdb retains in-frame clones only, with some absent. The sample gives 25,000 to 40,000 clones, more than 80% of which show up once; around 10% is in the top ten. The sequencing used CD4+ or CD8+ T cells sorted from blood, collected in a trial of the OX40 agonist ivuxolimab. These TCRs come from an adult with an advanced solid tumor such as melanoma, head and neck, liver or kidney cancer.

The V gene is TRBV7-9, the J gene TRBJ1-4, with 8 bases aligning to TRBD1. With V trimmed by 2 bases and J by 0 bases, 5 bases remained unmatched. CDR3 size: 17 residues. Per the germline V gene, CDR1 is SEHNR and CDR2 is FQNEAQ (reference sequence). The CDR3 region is CASSLYTGGTTNEKLFF. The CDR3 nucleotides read TGTGCCAGCAGCTTATACACAGGGGGGACAACTAATGAAAAACTGTTTTTT.

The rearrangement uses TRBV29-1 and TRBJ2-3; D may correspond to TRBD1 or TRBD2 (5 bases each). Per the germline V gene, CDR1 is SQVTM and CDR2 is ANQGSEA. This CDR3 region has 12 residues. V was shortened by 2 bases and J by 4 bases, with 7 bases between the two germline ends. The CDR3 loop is CSVESGPDTQYF. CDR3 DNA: TGCAGCGTTGAATCGGGGCCAGATACGCAGTATTTT.

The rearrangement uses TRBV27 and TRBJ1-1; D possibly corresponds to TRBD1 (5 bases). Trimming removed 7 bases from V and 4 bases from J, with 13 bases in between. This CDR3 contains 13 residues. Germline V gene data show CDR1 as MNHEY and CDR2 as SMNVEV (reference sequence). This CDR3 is CASNLGAGTEAFF. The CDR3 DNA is TGTGCCAGCAATCTTGGGGCGGGCACTGAAGCTTTCTTT.

The DNA for the CDR3 is TGTGCCAGCAGCTCCCTCCTACTAGCGGGAGGTCGGGATGAGCAGTTCTTC. Its translation is CASSSLLLAGGRDEQFF. This chain links TRBV7-8 with TRBJ2-1, with 12 positions matching TRBD2. Per germline, CDR1 SGHVS and CDR2 FQNEAQ. The CDR3 spans 17 residues. Trimming cost V 4 bases and J 8 bases; bases outside gene matches: 12.

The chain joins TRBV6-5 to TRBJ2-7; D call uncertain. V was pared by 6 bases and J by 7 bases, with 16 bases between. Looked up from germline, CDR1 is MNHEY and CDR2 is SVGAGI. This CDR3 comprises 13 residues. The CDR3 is CASSPSIGLEQYF. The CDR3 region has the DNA TGTGCCAGCAGCCCCTCGATAGGGCTAGAGCAGTACTTC.

The CDR3 nucleotides are TGTGCCAGCAGTGTACGCCGTCCTGTAGGGCCCGGGGAGCTGTTTTTT. Its protein product is CASSVRRPVGPGELFF. This rearrangement joins TRBV25-1 to TRBJ2-2; D unresolved. The CDR3 is 16 residues long. In germline, CDR1 is MGHDK, CDR2 SYGVNS. Trimming pared 4 bases from V and 6 bases from J, leaving 18 bases between.

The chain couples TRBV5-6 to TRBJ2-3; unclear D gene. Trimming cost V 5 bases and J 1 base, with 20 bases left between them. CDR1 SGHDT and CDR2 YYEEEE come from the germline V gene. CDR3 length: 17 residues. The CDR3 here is CASSPPTDGRGTDTQYF. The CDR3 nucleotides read TGTGCCAGCAGTCCCCCCACCGACGGACGGGGCACAGATACGCAGTATTTT.

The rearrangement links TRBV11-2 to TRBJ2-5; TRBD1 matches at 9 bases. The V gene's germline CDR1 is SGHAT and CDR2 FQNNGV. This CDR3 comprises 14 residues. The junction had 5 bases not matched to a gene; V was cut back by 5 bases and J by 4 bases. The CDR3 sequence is CASSPTGGPETQYF. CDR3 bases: TGTGCCAGCAGCCCGACAGGGGGACCAGAGACCCAGTACTTC.

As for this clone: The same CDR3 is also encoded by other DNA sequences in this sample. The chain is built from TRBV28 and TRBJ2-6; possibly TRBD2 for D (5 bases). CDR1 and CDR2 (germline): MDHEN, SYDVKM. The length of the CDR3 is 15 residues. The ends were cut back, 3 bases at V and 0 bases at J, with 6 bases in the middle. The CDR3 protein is CASSFRGSGANVLTF. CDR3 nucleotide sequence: TGTGCCAGCAGTTTTCGGGGCTCTGGGGCCAACGTCCTGACTTTC.

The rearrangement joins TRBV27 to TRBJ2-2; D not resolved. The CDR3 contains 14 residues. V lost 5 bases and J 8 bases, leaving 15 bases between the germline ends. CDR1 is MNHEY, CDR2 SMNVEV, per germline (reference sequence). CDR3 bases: TGTGCCAGCAGTCCCGGCGGCGGCCTTGGGGAGCTGTTTTTT. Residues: CASSPGGGLGELFF.

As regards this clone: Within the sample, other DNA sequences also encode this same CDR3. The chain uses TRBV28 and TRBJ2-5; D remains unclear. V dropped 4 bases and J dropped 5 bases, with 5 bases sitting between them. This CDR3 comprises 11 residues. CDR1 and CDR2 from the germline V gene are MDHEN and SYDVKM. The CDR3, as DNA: TGTGCCAGCAGTTCACCCGAGACCCAGTACTTC. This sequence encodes CASSSPETQYF.

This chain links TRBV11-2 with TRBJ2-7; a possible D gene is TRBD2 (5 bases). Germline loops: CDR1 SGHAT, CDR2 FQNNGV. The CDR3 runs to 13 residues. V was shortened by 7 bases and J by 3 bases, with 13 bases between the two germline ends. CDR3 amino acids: CASTEGPNYEQYF. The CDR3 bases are TGTGCCAGCACCGAGGGTCCTAACTACGAGCAGTACTTC.

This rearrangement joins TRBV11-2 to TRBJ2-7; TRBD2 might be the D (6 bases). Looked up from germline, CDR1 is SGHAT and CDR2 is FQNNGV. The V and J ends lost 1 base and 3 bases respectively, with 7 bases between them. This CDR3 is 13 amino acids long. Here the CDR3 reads CASSLGAGYEQYF. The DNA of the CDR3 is TGTGCCAGCAGCTTAGGAGCGGGCTACGAGCAGTACTTC.

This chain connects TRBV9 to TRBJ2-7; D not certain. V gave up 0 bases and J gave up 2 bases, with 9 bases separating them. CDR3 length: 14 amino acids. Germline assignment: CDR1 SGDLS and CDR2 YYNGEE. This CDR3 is CASSVGLGPYEQYF. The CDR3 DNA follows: TGTGCCAGCAGCGTAGGGCTCGGCCCCTACGAGCAGTACTTC.

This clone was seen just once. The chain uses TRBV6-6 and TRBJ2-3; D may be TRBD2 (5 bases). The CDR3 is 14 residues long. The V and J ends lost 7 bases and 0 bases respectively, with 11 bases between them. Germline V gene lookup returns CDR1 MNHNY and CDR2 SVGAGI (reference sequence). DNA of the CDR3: TGTGCCAGCATTGGCGGGTCAAGCACAGATACGCAGTATTTT. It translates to CASIGGSSTDTQYF.

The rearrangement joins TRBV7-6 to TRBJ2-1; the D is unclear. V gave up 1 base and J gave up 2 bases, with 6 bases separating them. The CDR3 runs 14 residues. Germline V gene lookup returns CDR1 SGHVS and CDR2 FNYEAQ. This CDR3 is CASSLDGAYNEQFF. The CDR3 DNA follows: TGTGCCAGCAGCTTAGATGGGGCCTACAATGAGCAGTTCTTC. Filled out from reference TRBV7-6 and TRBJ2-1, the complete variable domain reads GAGVSQSPRYKVTKRGQDVALRCDPISGHVSLYWYRQALGQGPEFLTYFNYEAQQDKSGLPNDRFSAERPEGSISTLTIQRTEQRDSAMYRCASSLDGAYNEQFFGPGTRLTVL.

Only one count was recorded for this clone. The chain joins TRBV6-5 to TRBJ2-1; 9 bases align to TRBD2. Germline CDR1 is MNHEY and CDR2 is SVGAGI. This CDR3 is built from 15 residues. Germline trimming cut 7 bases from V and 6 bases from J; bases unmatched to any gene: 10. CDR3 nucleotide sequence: TGTGCCAGCACCTTCACGGCGGGAGGGCCCAATGAGCAGTTCTTC. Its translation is CASTFTAGGPNEQFF.

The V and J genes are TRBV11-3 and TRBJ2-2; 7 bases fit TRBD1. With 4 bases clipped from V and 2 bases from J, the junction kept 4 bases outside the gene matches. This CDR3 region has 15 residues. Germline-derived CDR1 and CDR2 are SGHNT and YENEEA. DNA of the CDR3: TGTGCCAGCAGCTCCCGGGACAGCAACACCGGGGAGCTGTTTTTT. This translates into CASSSRDSNTGELFF.

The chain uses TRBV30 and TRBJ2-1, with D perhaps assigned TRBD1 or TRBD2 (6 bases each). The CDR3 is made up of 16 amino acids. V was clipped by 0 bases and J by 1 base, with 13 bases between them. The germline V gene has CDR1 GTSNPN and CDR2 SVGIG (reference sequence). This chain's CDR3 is CAWSVGGGPSYNEQFF. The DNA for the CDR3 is TGTGCCTGGAGTGTTGGAGGGGGGCCTTCCTACAATGAGCAGTTCTTC.

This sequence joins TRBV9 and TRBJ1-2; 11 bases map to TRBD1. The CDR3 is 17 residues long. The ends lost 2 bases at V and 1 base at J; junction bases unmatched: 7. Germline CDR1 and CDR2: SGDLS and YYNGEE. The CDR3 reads CASSVRTGGEGNYGYTF. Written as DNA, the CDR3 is TGTGCCAGCAGCGTCAGGACAGGGGGCGAGGGTAACTATGGCTACACCTTC.

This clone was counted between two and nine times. The CDR3 coding sequence is TGTGCCAGCAGCTTACCAGGGAGCGAGCAGTACTTC. This translates into CASSLPGSEQYF. The V and J genes are TRBV7-2 and TRBJ2-7, with D perhaps matching TRBD1 or TRBD2 (5 bases each). This CDR3 comprises 12 residues. The V end lost 2 bases, the J end lost 6 bases, and 8 bases lay between the germline ends. Germline assignment: CDR1 SGHTA and CDR2 FQGNSA.

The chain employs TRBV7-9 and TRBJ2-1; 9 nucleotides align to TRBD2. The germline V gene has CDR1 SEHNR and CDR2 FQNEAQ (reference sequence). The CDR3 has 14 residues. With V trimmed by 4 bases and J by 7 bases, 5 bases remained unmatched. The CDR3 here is CASSSSGMDNEQFF. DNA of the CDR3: TGTGCCAGCAGCTCTAGCGGGATGGATAATGAGCAGTTCTTC.

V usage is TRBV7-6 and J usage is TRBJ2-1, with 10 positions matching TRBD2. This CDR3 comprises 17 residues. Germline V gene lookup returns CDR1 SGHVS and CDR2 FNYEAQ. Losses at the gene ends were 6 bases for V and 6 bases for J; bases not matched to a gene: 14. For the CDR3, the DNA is TGTGCCAGCAGGTCCGAGCGGGAGGGGAGCCCGGGCAATGAGCAGTTCTTC. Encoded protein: CASRSEREGSPGNEQFF.

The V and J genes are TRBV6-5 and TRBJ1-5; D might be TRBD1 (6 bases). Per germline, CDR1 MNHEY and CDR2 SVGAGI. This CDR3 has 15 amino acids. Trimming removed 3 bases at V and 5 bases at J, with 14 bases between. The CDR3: CASSYNTGADQPQHF. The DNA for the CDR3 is TGTGCCAGCAGTTATAACACGGGGGCCGATCAGCCCCAGCATTTT.

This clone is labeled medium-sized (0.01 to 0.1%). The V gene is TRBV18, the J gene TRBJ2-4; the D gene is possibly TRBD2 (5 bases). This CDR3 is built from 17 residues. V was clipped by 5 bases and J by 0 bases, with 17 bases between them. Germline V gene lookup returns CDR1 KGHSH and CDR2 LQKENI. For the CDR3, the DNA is TGTGCCAGCTCATTTCGGGGAAGAAGCCTAGCCAAAAACATTCAGTACTTC. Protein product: CASSFRGRSLAKNIQYF.

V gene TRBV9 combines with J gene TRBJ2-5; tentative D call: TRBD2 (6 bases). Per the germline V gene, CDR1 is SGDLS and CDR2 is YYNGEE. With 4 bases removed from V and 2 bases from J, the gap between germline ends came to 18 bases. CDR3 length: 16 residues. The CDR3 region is CASSTRAGAGQETQYF. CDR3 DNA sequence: TGTGCCAGCAGCACGCGGGCCGGGGCGGGGCAAGAGACCCAGTACTTC.

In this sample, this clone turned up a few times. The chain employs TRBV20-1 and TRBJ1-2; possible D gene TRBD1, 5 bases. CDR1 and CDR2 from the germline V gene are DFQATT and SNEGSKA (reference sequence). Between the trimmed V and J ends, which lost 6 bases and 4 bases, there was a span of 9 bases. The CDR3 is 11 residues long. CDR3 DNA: TGCAGTGCGGACATCCCCTATGGCTACACCTTC. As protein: CSADIPYGYTF.